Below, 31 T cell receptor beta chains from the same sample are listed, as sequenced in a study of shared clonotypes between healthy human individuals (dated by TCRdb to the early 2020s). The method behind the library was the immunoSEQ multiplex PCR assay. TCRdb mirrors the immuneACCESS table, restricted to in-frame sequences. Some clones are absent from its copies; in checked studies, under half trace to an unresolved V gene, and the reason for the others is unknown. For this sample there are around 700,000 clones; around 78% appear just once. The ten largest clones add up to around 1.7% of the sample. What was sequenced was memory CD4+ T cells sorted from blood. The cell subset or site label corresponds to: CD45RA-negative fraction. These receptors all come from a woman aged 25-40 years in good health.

The CDR3 spells CASSLPGTGGFYEQYF. The CDR3 nucleotides read TGTGCCAGCAGTTTGCCCGGGACAGGGGGATTCTACGAGCAGTACTTC. The chain links TRBV28 to TRBJ2-7; 11 positions match TRBD1. J lost 3 bases, V lost 3 bases, and 7 bases had no gene match. This CDR3 is 16 amino acids long. Germline-derived CDR1 and CDR2 are MDHEN and SYDVKM.

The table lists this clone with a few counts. CDR3 protein: CASSEWGEPNEKLFF. For the CDR3, the DNA is TGTGCCAGCAGTGAATGGGGGGAACCTAATGAAAAACTGTTTTTT. The V gene is TRBV2, the J gene TRBJ1-4; D perhaps matches TRBD1 (5 bases). From germline, CDR1 is SNHLY and CDR2 FYNNEI. The V end lost 2 bases, the J end lost 3 bases, and 10 bases lay between the germline ends. The CDR3 is made up of 15 amino acids.

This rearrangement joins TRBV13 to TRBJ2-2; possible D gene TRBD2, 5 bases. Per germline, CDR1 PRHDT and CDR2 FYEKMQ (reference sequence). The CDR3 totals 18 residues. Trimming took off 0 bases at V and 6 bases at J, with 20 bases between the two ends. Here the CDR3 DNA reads TGTGCCAGCAGCTTAGGCCGGGGTCTTTTAACTAACGCCGGGGAGCTGTTTTTT. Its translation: CASSLGRGLLTNAGELFF.

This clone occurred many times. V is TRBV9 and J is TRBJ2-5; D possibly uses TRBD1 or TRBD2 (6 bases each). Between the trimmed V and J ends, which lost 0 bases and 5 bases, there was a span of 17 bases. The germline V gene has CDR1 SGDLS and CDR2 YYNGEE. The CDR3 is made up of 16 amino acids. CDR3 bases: TGTGCCAGCAGCGTAGGCAGGGGAGGAACGGCGGAGACCCAGTACTTC. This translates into CASSVGRGGTAETQYF.

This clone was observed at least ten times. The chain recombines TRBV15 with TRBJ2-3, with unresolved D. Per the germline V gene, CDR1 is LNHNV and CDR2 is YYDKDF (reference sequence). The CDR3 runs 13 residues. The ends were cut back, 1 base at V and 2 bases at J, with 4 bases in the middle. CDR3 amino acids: CATSRGVTDTQYF. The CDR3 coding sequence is TGTGCCACCAGCAGAGGGGTCACAGATACGCAGTATTTT.

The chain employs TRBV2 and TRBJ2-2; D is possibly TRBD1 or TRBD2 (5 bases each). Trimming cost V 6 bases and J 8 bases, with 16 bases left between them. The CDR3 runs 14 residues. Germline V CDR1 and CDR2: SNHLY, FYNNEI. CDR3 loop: CASSSQAGLGELFF. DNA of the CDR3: TGTGCCAGCAGCTCACAGGCGGGTTTGGGGGAGCTGTTTTTT.

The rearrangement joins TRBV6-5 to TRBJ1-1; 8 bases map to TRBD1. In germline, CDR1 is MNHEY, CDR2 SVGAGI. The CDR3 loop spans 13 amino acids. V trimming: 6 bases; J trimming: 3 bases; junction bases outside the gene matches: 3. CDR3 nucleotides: TGTGCCAGCAGATGGGGACAGGACACTGAAGCTTTCTTT. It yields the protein CASRWGQDTEAFF.

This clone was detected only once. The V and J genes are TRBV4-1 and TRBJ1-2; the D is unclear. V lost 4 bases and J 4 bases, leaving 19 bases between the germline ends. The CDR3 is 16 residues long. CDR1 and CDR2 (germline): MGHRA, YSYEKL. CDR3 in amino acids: CASSLEGGPVGYGYTF. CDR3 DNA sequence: TGCGCCAGCAGCCTAGAGGGAGGCCCGGTGGGCTATGGCTACACCTTC.

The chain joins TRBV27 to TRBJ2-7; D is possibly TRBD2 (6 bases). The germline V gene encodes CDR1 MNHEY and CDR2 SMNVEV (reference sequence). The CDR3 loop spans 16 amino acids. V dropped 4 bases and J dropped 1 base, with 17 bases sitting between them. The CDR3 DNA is TGTGCCAGCAGTTCCAATAAGCGGGCCCTATCCTACGAGCAGTACTTC. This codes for CASSSNKRALSYEQYF.

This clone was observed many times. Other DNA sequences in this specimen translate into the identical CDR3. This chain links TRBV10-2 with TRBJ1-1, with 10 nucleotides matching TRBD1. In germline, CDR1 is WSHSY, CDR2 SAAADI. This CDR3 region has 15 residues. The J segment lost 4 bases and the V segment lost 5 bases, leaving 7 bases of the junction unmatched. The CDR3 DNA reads TGCGCCAGCAGTAAGACAGGGGGCGGTTTCACTGAAGCTTTCTTT. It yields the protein CASSKTGGGFTEAFF.

As DNA, the CDR3 is TGTGCCAGCAGCTTGGGCGGACAGGGTTCGGAGACCCAGTACTTC. Translating gives CASSLGGQGSETQYF. V usage is TRBV5-4 and J usage is TRBJ2-5; 8 bases match TRBD1. Per the germline V gene, CDR1 is SGHNT and CDR2 is YYREEE (reference sequence). The CDR3 spans 15 residues. Trimming took 0 bases from V and 5 from J; bases not matched to a gene: 6. The full variable domain, rest sourced from reference TRBV5-4 and TRBJ2-5, is ETGVTQSPTHLIKTRGQQVTLRCSSQSGHNTVSWYQQALGQGPQFIFQYYREEENGRGNFPPRFSGLQFPNYSSELNVNALELDDSALYLCASSLGGQGSETQYFGPGTRLLVL.

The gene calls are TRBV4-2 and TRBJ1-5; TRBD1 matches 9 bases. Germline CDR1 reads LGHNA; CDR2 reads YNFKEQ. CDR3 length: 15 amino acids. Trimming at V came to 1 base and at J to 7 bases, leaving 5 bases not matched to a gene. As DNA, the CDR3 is TGTGCCAGCAGCCAAGGGACAGGGGCGAACCAGCCCCAGCATTTT. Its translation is CASSQGTGANQPQHF.

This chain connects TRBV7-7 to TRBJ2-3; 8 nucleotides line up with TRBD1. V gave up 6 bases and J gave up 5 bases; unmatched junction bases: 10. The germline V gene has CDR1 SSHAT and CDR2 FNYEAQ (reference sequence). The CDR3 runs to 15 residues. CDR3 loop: CASSWTGTPLDTQYF. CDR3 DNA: TGTGCCAGCAGTTGGACAGGGACTCCTTTAGATACGCAGTATTTT.

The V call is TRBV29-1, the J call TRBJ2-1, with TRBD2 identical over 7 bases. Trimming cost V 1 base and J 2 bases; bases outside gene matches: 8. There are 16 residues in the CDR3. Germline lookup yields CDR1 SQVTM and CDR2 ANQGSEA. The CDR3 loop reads CSVEAPGGRAYNEQFF. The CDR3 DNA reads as TGCAGCGTTGAAGCTCCGGGAGGTAGGGCCTACAATGAGCAGTTCTTC.

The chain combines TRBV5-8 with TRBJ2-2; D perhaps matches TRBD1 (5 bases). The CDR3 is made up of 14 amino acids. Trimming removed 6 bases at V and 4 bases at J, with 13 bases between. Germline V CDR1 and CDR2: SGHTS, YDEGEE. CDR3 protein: CASTIFQGTGELFF. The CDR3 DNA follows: TGTGCCAGCACCATATTTCAGGGCACCGGGGAGCTGTTTTTT.

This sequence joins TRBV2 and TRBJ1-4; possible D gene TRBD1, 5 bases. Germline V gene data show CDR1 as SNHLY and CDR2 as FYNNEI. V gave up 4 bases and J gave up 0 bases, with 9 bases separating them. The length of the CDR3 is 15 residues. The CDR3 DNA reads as TGTGCCAGCAGTGCAACAGGAACAACTAATGAAAAACTGTTTTTT. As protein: CASSATGTTNEKLFF.

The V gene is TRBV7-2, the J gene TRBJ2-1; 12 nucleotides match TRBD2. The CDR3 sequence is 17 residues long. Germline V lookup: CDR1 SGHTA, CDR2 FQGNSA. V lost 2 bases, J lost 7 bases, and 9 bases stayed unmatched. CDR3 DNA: TGTGCCAGCAGCTTAAGCCGGCTAGCGGGAGGGAAGAATGAGCAGTTCTTC. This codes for CASSLSRLAGGKNEQFF.

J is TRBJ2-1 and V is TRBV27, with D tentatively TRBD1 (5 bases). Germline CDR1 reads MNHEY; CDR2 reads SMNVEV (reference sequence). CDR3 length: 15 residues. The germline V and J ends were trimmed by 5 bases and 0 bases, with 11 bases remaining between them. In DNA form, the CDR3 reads TGTGCCAGCAGTGCTCAGGGAAGCTCCTACAATGAGCAGTTCTTC. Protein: CASSAQGSSYNEQFF.

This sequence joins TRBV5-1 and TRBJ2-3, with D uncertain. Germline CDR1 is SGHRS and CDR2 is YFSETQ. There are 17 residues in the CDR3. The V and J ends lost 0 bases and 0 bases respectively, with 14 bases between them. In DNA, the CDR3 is TGCGCCAGCAGCTTGGCCCTGGGCGGTTCTAGCACAGATACGCAGTATTTT. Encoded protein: CASSLALGGSSTDTQYF. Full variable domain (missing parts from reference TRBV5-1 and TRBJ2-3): KAGVTQTPRYLIKTRGQQVTLSCSPISGHRSVSWYQQTPGQGLQFLFEYFSETQRNKGNFPGRFSGRQFSNSRSEMNVSTLELGDSALYLCASSLALGGSSTDTQYFGPGTRLTVL.

CDR3 loop: CASSPPGTEGAGNTIYF. The CDR3 DNA reads TGTGCCAGCAGTCCCCCCGGGACGGAAGGCGCTGGAAACACCATATATTTT. J is TRBJ1-3 and V is TRBV28, with D tentatively TRBD1 (5 bases). CDR1 and CDR2 from the germline V gene are MDHEN and SYDVKM. This CDR3 is 17 amino acids long. The germline V and J ends were trimmed by 5 bases and 2 bases, with 19 bases remaining between them.

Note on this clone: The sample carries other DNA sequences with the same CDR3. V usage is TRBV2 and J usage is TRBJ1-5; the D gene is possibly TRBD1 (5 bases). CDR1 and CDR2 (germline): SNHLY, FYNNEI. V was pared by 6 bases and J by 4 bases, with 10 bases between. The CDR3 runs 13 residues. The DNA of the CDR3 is TGTGCCAGCAGGGGGACCGGGAATCAGCCCCAGCATTTT. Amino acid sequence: CASRGTGNQPQHF.

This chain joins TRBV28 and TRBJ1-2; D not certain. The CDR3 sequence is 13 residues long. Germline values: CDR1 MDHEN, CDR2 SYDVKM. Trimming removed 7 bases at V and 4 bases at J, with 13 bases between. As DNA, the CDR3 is TGTGCCAGCAAGGGCCCTTATAGCTATGGCTACACCTTC. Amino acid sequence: CASKGPYSYGYTF.

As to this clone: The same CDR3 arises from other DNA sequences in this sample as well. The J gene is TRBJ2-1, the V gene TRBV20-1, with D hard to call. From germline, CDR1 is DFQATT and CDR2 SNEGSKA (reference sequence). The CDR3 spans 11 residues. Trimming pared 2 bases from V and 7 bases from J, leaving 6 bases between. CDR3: CSARLNNEQFF. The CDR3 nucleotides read TGCAGTGCTAGATTGAATAATGAGCAGTTCTTC.

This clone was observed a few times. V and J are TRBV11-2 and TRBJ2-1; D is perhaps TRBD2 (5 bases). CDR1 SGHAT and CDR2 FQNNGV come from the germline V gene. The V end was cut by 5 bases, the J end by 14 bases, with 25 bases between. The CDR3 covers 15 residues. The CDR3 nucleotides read TGTGCCAGCAGCCTGGGTTTCGCCGGGATAATGAGGGAGTTCTTC. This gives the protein CASSLGFAGIMREFF.

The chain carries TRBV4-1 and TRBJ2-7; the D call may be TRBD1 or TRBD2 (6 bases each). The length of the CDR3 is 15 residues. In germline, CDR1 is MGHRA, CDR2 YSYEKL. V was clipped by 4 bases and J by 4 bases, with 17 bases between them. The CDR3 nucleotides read TGCGCCAGCAGCCCGACGGGGGCGGGAAGGTACGAGCAGTACTTC. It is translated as CASSPTGAGRYEQYF.

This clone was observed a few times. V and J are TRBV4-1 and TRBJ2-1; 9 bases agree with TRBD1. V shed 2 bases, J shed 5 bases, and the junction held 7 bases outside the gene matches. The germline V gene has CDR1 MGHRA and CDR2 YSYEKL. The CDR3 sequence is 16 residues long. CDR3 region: CASSQRQGGGHNEQFF. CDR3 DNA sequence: TGCGCCAGCAGCCAAAGACAGGGGGGTGGGCACAATGAGCAGTTCTTC.

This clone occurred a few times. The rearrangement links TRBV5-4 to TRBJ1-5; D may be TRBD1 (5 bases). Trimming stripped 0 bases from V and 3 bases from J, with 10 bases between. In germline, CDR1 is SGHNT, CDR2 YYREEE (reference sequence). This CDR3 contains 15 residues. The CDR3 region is CASSLAGQINQPQHF. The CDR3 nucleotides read TGTGCCAGCAGCTTGGCGGGGCAGATCAATCAGCCCCAGCATTTT.

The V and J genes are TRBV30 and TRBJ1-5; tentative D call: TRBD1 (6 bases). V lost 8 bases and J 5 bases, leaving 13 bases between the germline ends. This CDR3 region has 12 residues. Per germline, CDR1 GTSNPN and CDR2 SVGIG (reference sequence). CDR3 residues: CAANAGDQPQHF. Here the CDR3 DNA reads TGTGCCGCTAACGCAGGGGATCAGCCCCAGCATTTT.

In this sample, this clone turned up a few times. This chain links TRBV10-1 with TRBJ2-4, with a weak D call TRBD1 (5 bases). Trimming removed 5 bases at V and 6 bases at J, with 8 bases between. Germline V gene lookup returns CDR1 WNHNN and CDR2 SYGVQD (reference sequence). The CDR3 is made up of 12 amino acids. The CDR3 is CASSSQVNIQYF. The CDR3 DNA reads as TGCGCCAGCAGTTCACAGGTAAACATTCAGTACTTC.

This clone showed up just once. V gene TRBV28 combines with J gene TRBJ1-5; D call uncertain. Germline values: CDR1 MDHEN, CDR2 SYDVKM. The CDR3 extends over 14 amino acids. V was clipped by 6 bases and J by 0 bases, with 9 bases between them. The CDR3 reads CASRVEFSNQPQHF. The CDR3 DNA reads TGTGCCAGCAGAGTAGAATTTAGCAATCAGCCCCAGCATTTT.

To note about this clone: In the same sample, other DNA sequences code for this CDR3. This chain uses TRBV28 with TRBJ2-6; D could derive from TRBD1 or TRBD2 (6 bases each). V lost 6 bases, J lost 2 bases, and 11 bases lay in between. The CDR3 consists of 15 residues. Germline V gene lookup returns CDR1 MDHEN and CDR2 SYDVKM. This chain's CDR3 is CASSLRGAGANVLTF. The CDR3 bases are TGTGCCAGCAGCCTTAGGGGGGCTGGGGCCAACGTCCTGACTTTC.